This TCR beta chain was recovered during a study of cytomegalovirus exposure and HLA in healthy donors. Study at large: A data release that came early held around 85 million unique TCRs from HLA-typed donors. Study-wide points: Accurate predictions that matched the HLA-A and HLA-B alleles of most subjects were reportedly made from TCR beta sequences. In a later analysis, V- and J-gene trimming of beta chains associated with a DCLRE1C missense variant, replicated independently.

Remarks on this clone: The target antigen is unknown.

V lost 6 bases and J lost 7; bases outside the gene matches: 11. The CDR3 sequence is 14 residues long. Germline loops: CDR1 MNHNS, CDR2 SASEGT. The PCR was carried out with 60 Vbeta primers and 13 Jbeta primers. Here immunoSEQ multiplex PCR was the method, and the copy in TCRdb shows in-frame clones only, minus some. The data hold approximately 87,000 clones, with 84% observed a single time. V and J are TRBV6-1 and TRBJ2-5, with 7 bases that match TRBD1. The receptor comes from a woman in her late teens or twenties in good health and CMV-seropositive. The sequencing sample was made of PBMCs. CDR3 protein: CASSRRDREGTQYF. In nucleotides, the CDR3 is TGTGCCAGCAGCCGCCGGGACAGAGAGGGGACCCAGTACTTC.